The T cell receptor beta chain described here comes from a study of graft-versus-host responses after intestinal transplantation. Study-level background: As for transplant type, recipients had multivisceral, liver-intestinal, or isolated intestinal grafts. Anti-thymocyte globulin served as induction for all recipients, who then took tacrolimus and steroids for about 3 years.

Data came from immunoSEQ multiplex PCR; TCRdb stores just in-frame clones and leaves some out. The sample consists of about 61,000 clones, 85% to 95% of them appearing once. The CDR3 spans 13 residues. The V end lost 0 bases, the J end lost 4 bases, and 7 bases lay between the germline ends. CDR1 and CDR2 from the germline V gene are SGDLS and YYNGEE. Turning to this clone: Antigen specificity is unknown.

Study-wide points: Across patients carrying graft-donor T cell macrochimerism, allografts held high graft-versus-host to host-versus-graft clonal ratios.

This sequence originates from a human donor who was the organ donor for an intestinal transplant. The sequences come from unstimulated CD4+ T cells sorted from spleen or lymph node cells, collected before transplant. The chain joins TRBV9 to TRBJ1-1; D uncertain. CDR3 in amino acids: CASSVVLGTEAFF. CDR3 nucleotide sequence: TGTGCCAGCAGCGTAGTTTTGGGCACTGAAGCTTTCTTT.